The 9 T cell receptor beta chains presented below share a single source sample, sequenced in a study of T-cell reconstitution after alpha-beta-depleted transplantation in children (dated by TCRdb to the mid-2010s). The treatment or condition label, as the study defines it: allogeneic hematopoietic cell transplantation with graft depleted of TCRalphabeta T cells and CD19 B cells. Libraries came from PCR. Sequenced on an Illumina HiSeq 2500. To normalize quantification of the TCRbeta repertoire, the TCR libraries were built with molecular barcoding that relied on unique molecular identifiers. TCRdb itself trimmed the public reads at Q25 with fastp, ran MiXCR and retained productive beta chains. A single entry per CDR3 protein holds the most common genes and DNA from its merged rows. The sample table holds around 250,000 distinct CDR3 sequences, of which under 30% were seen once. Clones ranked in the top ten supply around 2.5% of the sample.

The material was PBMCs, obtained before TCRalphabeta/CD19-depleted stem cell transplant. These receptors all come from a girl aged 2 to 10 with Fanconi anemia, due to receive a stem cell transplant.

This clonotype appeared a few times. This chain uses TRBV5-1 with TRBJ2-3; 11 bases are shared with TRBD2. V shed 1 base, J shed 2 bases, and the junction held 6 bases outside the gene matches. CDR1 is SGHRS, CDR2 YFSETQ, per germline. The CDR3 loop spans 17 amino acids. CDR3: CASSLSSGGPPTDTQYF. As DNA, the CDR3 is TGCGCCAGCAGCTTGTCTAGCGGGGGGCCACCCACAGATACGCAGTATTTT.

The rearrangement uses TRBV28 and TRBJ2-3, with TRBD1 as a possible D gene (6 bases). CDR1 is MDHEN, CDR2 SYDVKM, per germline. This CDR3 spans 15 amino acids. The ends were cut back, 5 bases at V and 0 bases at J, with 12 bases in the middle. The CDR3 DNA follows: TGTGCCAGCAGTCAATCACAGGGCAGCACAGATACGCAGTATTTT. Its protein is CASSQSQGSTDTQYF.

This clonotype has a count of ten or more. The chain combines TRBV12-3 or TRBV12-4 with TRBJ2-3; D gene unclear. The CDR3 is made up of 13 amino acids. V was trimmed by 1 base and J by 4 bases, leaving 6 bases between them. CDR3 protein: CASSLVPADTQYF. The CDR3 DNA follows: TGTGCCAGCAGTTTAGTACCCGCAGATACGCAGTATTTT.

V usage is TRBV7-3 and J usage is TRBJ2-1; 11 nucleotides agree with TRBD1. The CDR3 has 16 residues. Trimming removed 6 bases from V and 1 base from J; junction bases left unmatched: 5. The germline V gene encodes CDR1 SGHTA and CDR2 FQGTGA. CDR3 DNA sequence: TGTGCCAGCAGACCTGGGACAGGGGGTTCCTACAATGAGCAGTTCTTC. As protein: CASRPGTGGSYNEQFF.

J is TRBJ2-3 and V is TRBV6-2 or TRBV6-3; D not resolved. V was trimmed by 8 bases and J by 3 bases, leaving 18 bases between them. The CDR3 has 15 residues. Per germline, CDR1 MNHEY and CDR2 SVGEGT. Here the CDR3 reads CASRRSPSNTDTQYF. In nucleotides, the CDR3 is TGTGCCAGCCGACGGTCCCCAAGCAATACAGATACGCAGTATTTT.

Many counts were recorded for this clonotype. The chain combines TRBV12-3 or TRBV12-4 with TRBJ2-3; possibly TRBD2 for D (5 bases). Trimming removed 6 bases from V and 5 bases from J, with 12 bases in between. The CDR3 has 13 residues. CDR3: CASRSTGRDTQYF. The CDR3 bases are TGTGCCAGCAGGTCGACTGGGAGAGATACGCAGTATTTT.

The chain couples TRBV6-6 to TRBJ2-5; maybe TRBD2 (5 bases). Germline loops: CDR1 MNHNY, CDR2 SVGAGI (reference sequence). The CDR3 sequence is 12 residues long. Deletions cut 8 bases from V and 5 bases from J, with 12 bases between. As DNA, the CDR3 is TGTGCCAGCCCCGGGGTTGCTGAGACCCAGTACTTC. Translating gives CASPGVAETQYF.

This clonotype has only a few counts. The chain has TRBV20-1 and TRBJ2-5, with D perhaps TRBD1 or TRBD2 (7 bases each). The V end was cut by 0 bases, the J end by 7 bases, with 18 bases between. CDR1 and CDR2 (germline): DFQATT, SNEGSKA (reference sequence). The CDR3 runs to 15 residues. The CDR3 is CSARDQGGLIVTQYF. The CDR3 coding sequence is TGCAGTGCTAGAGATCAGGGGGGGCTGATAGTGACCCAGTACTTC.

This chain links TRBV4-2 with TRBJ2-3; D perhaps matches TRBD2 (5 bases). Trimming pared 0 bases from V and 6 bases from J, leaving 13 bases between. From germline, CDR1 is LGHNA and CDR2 YNFKEQ. This CDR3 has 15 amino acids. CDR3 sequence: CASSQDFLAPDTQYF. CDR3 bases: TGTGCCAGCAGCCAAGATTTTCTAGCTCCTGATACGCAGTATTTT.